The 27 T cell receptor beta chains listed next were all sequenced from one sample in a study of T-cell reconstitution after alpha-beta-depleted transplantation in children (dated by TCRdb to the mid-2010s). Per the publication, the treatment or condition label means: allogeneic hematopoietic cell transplantation with graft depleted of TCRalphabeta T cells and CD19 B cells. Libraries were built with PCR. Sequencing used an Illumina HiSeq 2500. TCR library preparation used molecular barcoding, with unique molecular identifiers applied to normalize quantification of the TCRbeta repertoire. The raw public reads went through TCRdb reprocessing: fastp at Q25, MiXCR clone calling, in-frame beta chains kept. Each CDR3 protein appears once, grouped with its most common genes and DNA. The sample includes around 210,000 distinct CDR3 sequences, with roughly 6.6% observed a single time. Of the sample, 5.5% is held by the ten largest clones.

The sample was PBMCs, taken before TCRalphabeta/CD19-depleted stem cell transplant. The receptor set was obtained from a boy aged 2 to 9 with acute lymphoblastic leukemia, due to receive a stem cell transplant.

This clonotype was seen ten or more times. The chain couples TRBV12-3 or TRBV12-4 to TRBJ2-4, with no clear D. CDR3 length equals 16 residues. V dropped 3 bases and J dropped 0 bases, with 12 bases sitting between them. CDR3 in DNA: TGTGCCAGCAGTTTTGGGCAGCTTCTAGCCAAAAACATTCAGTACTTC. Residues: CASSFGQLLAKNIQYF.

This clonotype was seen ten or more times. This chain uses TRBV20-1 with TRBJ1-2, with 11 bases fitting TRBD1. Germline V gene data show CDR1 as DFQATT and CDR2 as SNEGSKA (reference sequence). V lost 5 bases and J lost 4; bases outside the gene matches: 3. The CDR3 spans 13 residues. CDR3 bases: TGCAGTGCTTCCGGGACAGGGGGCTATGGCTACACCTTC. Translating it yields CSASGTGGYGYTF.

The V call is TRBV7-9, the J call TRBJ1-2; no clear D. Germline V CDR1 and CDR2: SEHNR, FQNEAQ (reference sequence). The V and J ends lost 0 bases and 8 bases respectively, with 10 bases between them. The CDR3 has 13 residues. CDR3 in DNA: TGTGCCAGCAGCTTAGCACAGCAAGGCGGCTACACCTTC. As protein: CASSLAQQGGYTF.

This clonotype was picked up many times. One end of the junction does not line up with germline, which may come from a read error. The CDR3: CASTHWALGDNVLTF. CDR3 nucleotide sequence: TGTGCCAGCACCCACTGGGCCTTGGGGGACAACGTCCTGACTTTC. The chain joins TRBV11-2 to TRBJ2-6; D could derive from TRBD1 or TRBD2 (5 bases each). CDR1 is SGHAT, CDR2 FQNNGV, per germline. This CDR3 comprises 15 residues.

The chain uses TRBV7-2 and TRBJ2-5; possible D gene TRBD2, 5 bases. V lost 1 base and J 5 bases, leaving 11 bases between the germline ends. Germline loops: CDR1 SGHTA, CDR2 FQGNSA. The CDR3 covers 14 residues. This CDR3 is CASSLGRERETQYF. The CDR3 region has the DNA TGTGCCAGCAGCTTAGGACGGGAAAGGGAGACCCAGTACTTC.

This clonotype was seen at least ten times. The chain employs TRBV12-3 or TRBV12-4 and TRBJ2-3; maybe TRBD1 (5 bases). Trimming left V 6 bases short and J 0 bases short, with 10 bases between. The CDR3 length is 14 residues. The CDR3 nucleotides are TGTGCCAGCAGACTAAGGGGTAGCACAGATACGCAGTATTTT. It is translated as CASRLRGSTDTQYF.

The chain has TRBV27 and TRBJ2-7; D is ambiguous. V was shortened by 8 bases and J by 6 bases, with 14 bases between the two germline ends. The CDR3 is 12 amino acids. Germline values: CDR1 MNHEY, CDR2 SMNVEV (reference sequence). The CDR3 loop is CASSYLSGEQYF. The CDR3 coding sequence is TGTGCCAGCTCCTATTTGAGTGGCGAGCAGTACTTC.

This clonotype has just a few counts. CDR3 coding DNA: TGCGCCAGCAGCTGGGGCAGGGGCGGGACCTTCGAAGCTTTCTTT. As protein: CASSWGRGGTFEAFF. This chain connects TRBV5-1 to TRBJ1-1, with D maybe TRBD1 (6 bases). Per germline, CDR1 SGHRS and CDR2 YFSETQ. The CDR3 loop spans 15 amino acids. V dropped 3 bases and J dropped 8 bases, with 20 bases sitting between them.

To note about this clonotype: Likely a read error: the CDR3 ends without its conserved phenylalanine or tryptophan. The chain employs TRBV6-5 and TRBJ1-4; 7 bases line up with TRBD1. This CDR3 has 13 amino acids. The germline V gene encodes CDR1 MNHEY and CDR2 SVGAGI. Trimming at V came to 4 bases and at J to 6 bases, leaving 2 bases not matched to a gene. The CDR3 DNA reads as TGTGCCAGCAGTTCCGACAGGGATGAAAAACTGTTTTAT. It is translated as CASSSDRDEKLFY.

This clonotype was detected a few times. V gene TRBV25-1 combines with J gene TRBJ2-3, with D possibly called TRBD1 or TRBD2 (5 bases each). CDR1 is MGHDK and CDR2 is SYGVNS in the germline V gene. The CDR3 has 18 residues. The V end was cut by 2 bases, the J end by 6 bases, with 24 bases between. CDR3 amino acids: CASSEPDIEGPHGDTQYF. In nucleotides, the CDR3 is TGTGCCAGCAGTGAACCCGACATCGAGGGGCCCCATGGTGATACGCAGTATTTT.

This clonotype has a handful of counts. This rearrangement joins TRBV3-1 to TRBJ2-7; D gene unclear. The CDR3 sequence is 15 residues long. Germline V gene data show CDR1 as LGHDT and CDR2 as YNNKEL (reference sequence). V was shortened by 0 bases and J by 3 bases, with 12 bases between the two germline ends. The CDR3 region is CASSQEASLVYEQYF. The CDR3 DNA reads as TGTGCCAGCAGCCAAGAGGCCAGTTTAGTCTACGAGCAGTACTTC.

Of note for this clonotype: This CDR3 is missing its conserved last phenylalanine or tryptophan, likely due to a read error. J is TRBJ1-1 and V is TRBV27, with TRBD1 matching 8 bases. J gave up 7 bases and V 4 bases, and 5 bases lay outside the gene matches. CDR1 MNHEY and CDR2 SMNVEV come from the germline V gene (reference sequence). The length of the CDR3 is 13 residues. In nucleotides, the CDR3 is TGTGCCAGCAGTTCCGCGACAGGGGTTGAAGCTTTCGTT. This codes for CASSSATGVEAFV.

This clonotype has at least ten counts. The chain links TRBV5-8 to TRBJ1-1, with 8 bases fitting TRBD1. V lost 4 bases, J lost 5 bases, and 10 bases stayed unmatched. Germline CDR1 and CDR2: SGHTS and YDEGEE. The length of the CDR3 is 15 residues. In DNA, the CDR3 is TGTGCCAGCAGCCCACGACAGGGGAGGCAGACTGAAGCTTTCTTT. Amino acids: CASSPRQGRQTEAFF.

This clonotype was seen many times. The chain links TRBV28 to TRBJ2-4; 7 positions agree with TRBD2. V was clipped by 10 bases and J by 1 base; unmatched bases: 7. Germline CDR1 is MDHEN and CDR2 is SYDVKM. The CDR3 spans 14 residues. Written as DNA, the CDR3 is TGTGCCACCCGGGACTATAGGGCCAAAAACATTCAGTACTTC. Translation: CATRDYRAKNIQYF.

This clonotype has at least ten counts. The chain uses TRBV28 and TRBJ1-1, with D unclear. The CDR3 spans 11 residues. Germline V gene data show CDR1 as MDHEN and CDR2 as SYDVKM. V lost 3 bases and J lost 11, with 10 bases in between. DNA of the CDR3: TGTGCCAGCAGTTTTCAGGCACTCGCTTTCTTT. Translated, it gives CASSFQALAFF.

This clonotype has ten or more counts. The chain couples TRBV28 to TRBJ1-6, with a weak D call TRBD1 (5 bases). V lost 6 bases, J lost 10 bases, and 16 bases lay in between. Germline V CDR1 and CDR2: MDHEN, SYDVKM. The CDR3 consists of 14 residues. The DNA for the CDR3 is TGTGCCAGCAGCGTTGGGCAGGGAGGGTCACCCCTCCACTTT. Amino acid sequence: CASSVGQGGSPLHF.

Ten or more counts support this clonotype. The chain uses TRBV7-2 and TRBJ2-5, with 10 bases fitting TRBD2. The germline V gene encodes CDR1 SGHTA and CDR2 FQGNSA. The CDR3 has 15 amino acids. V lost 5 bases, J lost 4 bases, and 7 bases stayed unmatched. The CDR3 DNA follows: TGTGCCAGCAGCGCAAATAGCGGGGGGTTAGAGACCCAGTACTTC. It codes for CASSANSGGLETQYF.

This clonotype was detected many times. A read error may produce the germline difference seen at one junction end. The J gene is TRBJ2-1, the V gene TRBV28, with D tentatively TRBD2 (5 bases). Germline CDR1 MDHEN, CDR2 SYDVKM. The CDR3 is 12 residues long. CDR3 region: CASSSNPVLGVF. CDR3 in DNA: TGTGCCAGCAGTTCAAATCCGGTCCTCGGGGTCTTC.

There are many counts of this clonotype. V is TRBV20-1 and J is TRBJ2-1; 12 nucleotides align to TRBD2. Germline-derived CDR1 and CDR2 are DFQATT and SNEGSKA (reference sequence). The CDR3 sequence is 15 residues long. Germline trimming cut 4 bases from V and 4 bases from J; bases unmatched to any gene: 5. CDR3 protein: CSATGTSGQYNEQFF. CDR3 sequence (DNA): TGCAGTGCTACAGGGACTAGCGGGCAGTACAATGAGCAGTTCTTC.

As for this clonotype: A much bigger clone sits one base away, suggesting this may be a read error. The chain is built from TRBV7-2 and TRBJ2-3, with a weak D call TRBD1 (5 bases). The CDR3 totals 16 residues. CDR1 is SGHTA and CDR2 is FQGNSA in the germline V gene. Deletions cut 3 bases from V and 7 bases from J, with 20 bases between. The CDR3: CASSLPGHAIEYTQYF. CDR3 sequence (DNA): TGTGCCAGCAGCTTGCCAGGGCATGCTATCGAATATACGCAGTATTTT. Based on the CDR3 plus reference TRBV7-2 and TRBJ2-3, the full variable domain is GAGVSQSPSNKVTEKGKDVELRCDPISGHTALYWYRQSLGQGLEFLIYFQGNSAPDKSGLPSDRFSAERTGGSVSTLTIQRTQQEDSAVYLCASSLPGHAIEYTQYFGPGTRLTVL.

This clonotype was detected many times. A clone one base away is much larger, so this may be a read error. The V and J genes are TRBV7-3 and TRBJ2-1; 9 nucleotides align to TRBD1. Trimming took 4 bases from V and 11 from J; bases not matched to a gene: 15. This CDR3 has 16 amino acids. CDR1 is SGHTA and CDR2 is FQGTGA in the germline V gene. The CDR3 DNA sequence: TGTGCCAGCAGCTCCCCTACCGGGACAGGGACGAATCAGCAGTTCTTC. Translating gives CASSSPTGTGTNQQFF.

This clonotype was counted at least ten times. The chain has TRBV7-9 and TRBJ2-7; no clear D gene. Germline values: CDR1 SEHNR, CDR2 FQNEAQ (reference sequence). The CDR3 sequence is 11 residues long. Deletions cut 6 bases from V and 7 bases from J, with 10 bases between. The CDR3: CASRSLLEQYF. CDR3 DNA: TGTGCCAGCAGGTCACTCTTGGAGCAGTACTTC.

The V call is TRBV6-1, the J call TRBJ2-7, with D tentatively TRBD1 (5 bases). V was trimmed by 4 bases and J by 6 bases, leaving 13 bases between them. This CDR3 is built from 13 residues. Germline V gene data show CDR1 as MNHNS and CDR2 as SASEGT. The CDR3 sequence: CASSGQSIGEQYF. The CDR3 DNA sequence: TGTGCCAGCAGTGGACAGAGCATTGGCGAGCAGTACTTC.

Comments on this clonotype: No DNA is shown, since the ends of the CDR3 on it are uncertain; the CDR3 is the one TCRdb lists. The chain joins TRBV2 to TRBJ1-4. Counting both end residues, the CDR3 totals 18 amino acids. CDR1 is SNHLY, CDR2 FYNNEI, per germline. The CDR3: CAICSGLRAGPYNEKLFF.

Ten or more counts support this clonotype. CDR3 residues: CASSSEPGQVLEQYF. The CDR3 DNA sequence: TGTGCCAGCAGTTCAGAACCGGGACAGGTCCTCGAGCAGTACTTC. The genes are TRBV12-3 or TRBV12-4 and TRBJ2-7, with 8 bases aligning to TRBD1. The CDR3 covers 15 residues. V gave up 4 bases and J gave up 6 bases; unmatched junction bases: 11.

This clonotype was seen only a few times. This chain connects TRBV10-3 to TRBJ2-3; 9 bases map to TRBD2. The V segment lost 4 bases and the J segment 2 bases; nucleotides outside the gene matches: 16. The CDR3 totals 19 residues. The germline CDR1 and CDR2 sequences are ENHRY and SYGVKD. The CDR3 bases are TGTGCCATCAGTGTCCGGGGGTCTGCAGCGGGAGGCTCCACAGATACGCAGTATTTT. Translating it yields CAISVRGSAAGGSTDTQYF.

The chain joins TRBV27 to TRBJ2-7, with D unclear. The CDR3 covers 13 residues. CDR1 is MNHEY, CDR2 SMNVEV, per germline (reference sequence). Trimming stripped 5 bases from V and 2 bases from J, with 10 bases between. CDR3: CASSEKVAYEQYF. CDR3 bases: TGTGCCAGCAGTGAGAAGGTCGCCTACGAGCAGTACTTC.